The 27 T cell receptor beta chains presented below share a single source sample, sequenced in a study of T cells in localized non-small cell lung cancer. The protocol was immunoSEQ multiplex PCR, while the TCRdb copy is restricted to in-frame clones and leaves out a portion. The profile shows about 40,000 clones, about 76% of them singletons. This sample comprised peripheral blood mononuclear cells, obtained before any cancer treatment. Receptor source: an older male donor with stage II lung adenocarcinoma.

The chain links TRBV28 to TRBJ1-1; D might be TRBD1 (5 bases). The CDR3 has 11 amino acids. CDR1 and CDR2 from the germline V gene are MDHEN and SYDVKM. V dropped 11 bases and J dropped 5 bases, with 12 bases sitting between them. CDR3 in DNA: TGTGCCGGAAAAGGGGCGACTGAAGCTTTCTTT. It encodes CAGKGATEAFF.

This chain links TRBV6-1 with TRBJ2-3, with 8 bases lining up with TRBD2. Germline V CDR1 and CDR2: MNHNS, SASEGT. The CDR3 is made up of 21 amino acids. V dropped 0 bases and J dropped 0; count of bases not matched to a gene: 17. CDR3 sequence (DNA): TGTGCCAGCAGTGAAGCCCGGGGGGGCGGGGACCTAGTATTTAGCACAGATACGCAGTATTTT. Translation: CASSEARGGGDLVFSTDTQYF.

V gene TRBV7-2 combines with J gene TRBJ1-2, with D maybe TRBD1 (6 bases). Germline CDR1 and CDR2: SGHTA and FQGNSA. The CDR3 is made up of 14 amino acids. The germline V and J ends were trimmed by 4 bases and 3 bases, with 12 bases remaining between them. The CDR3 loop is CASSSDSTDYGYTF. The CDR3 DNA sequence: TGTGCCAGCAGCTCGGACAGTACGGACTATGGCTACACCTTC.

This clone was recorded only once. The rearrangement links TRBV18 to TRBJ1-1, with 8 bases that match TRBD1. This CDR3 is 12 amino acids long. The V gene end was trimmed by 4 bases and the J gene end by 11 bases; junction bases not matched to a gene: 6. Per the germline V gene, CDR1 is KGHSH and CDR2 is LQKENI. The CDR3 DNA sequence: TGTGCCAGCTCACGGACAGGGCAAGAGGCTTTCTTT. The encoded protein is CASSRTGQEAFF.

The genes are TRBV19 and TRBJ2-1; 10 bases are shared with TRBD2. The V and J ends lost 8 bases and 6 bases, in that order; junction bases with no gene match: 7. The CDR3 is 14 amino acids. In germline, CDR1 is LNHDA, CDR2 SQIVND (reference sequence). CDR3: CASGPSGSFNEQFF. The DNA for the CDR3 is TGTGCCAGTGGACCTAGCGGGAGTTTCAATGAGCAGTTCTTC.

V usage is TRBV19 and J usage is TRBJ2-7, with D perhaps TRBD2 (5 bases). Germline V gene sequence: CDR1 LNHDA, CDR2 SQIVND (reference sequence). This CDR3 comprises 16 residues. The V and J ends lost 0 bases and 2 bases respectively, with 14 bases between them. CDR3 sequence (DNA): TGTGCCAGTAGTATAGAGGCAGGTCGGGGAACCTACGAGCAGTACTTC. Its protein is CASSIEAGRGTYEQYF.

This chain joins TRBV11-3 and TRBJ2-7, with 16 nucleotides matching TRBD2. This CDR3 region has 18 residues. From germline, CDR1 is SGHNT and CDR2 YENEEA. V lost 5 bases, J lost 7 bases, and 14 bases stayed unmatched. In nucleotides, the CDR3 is TGTGCCAGCAGCCCCACCTTCGGGACTAGCGGGAGGGGAGGAGAGCAGTACTTC. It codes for CASSPTFGTSGRGGEQYF.

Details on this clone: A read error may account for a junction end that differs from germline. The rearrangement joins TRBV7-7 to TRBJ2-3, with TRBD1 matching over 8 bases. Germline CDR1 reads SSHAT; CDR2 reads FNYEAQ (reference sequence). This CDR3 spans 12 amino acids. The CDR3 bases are TGTGCTAGCAGCGAAGGACAGGGCACGCAGTATTTT. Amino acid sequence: CASSEGQGTQYF. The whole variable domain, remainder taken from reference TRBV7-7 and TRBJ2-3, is GAGVSQSPRYKVTKRGQDVTLRCDPISSHATLYWYQQALGQGPEFLTYFNYEAQPDKSGLPSDRFSAERPEGSISTLTIQRTEQRDSAMYRCASSEGQGTQYFGPGTRLTVL.

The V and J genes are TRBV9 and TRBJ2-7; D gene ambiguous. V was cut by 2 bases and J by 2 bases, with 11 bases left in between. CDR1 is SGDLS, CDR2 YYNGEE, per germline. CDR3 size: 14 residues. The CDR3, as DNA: TGTGCCAGCAGCGTTGACGGAGAACCCTACGAGCAGTACTTC. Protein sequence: CASSVDGEPYEQYF.

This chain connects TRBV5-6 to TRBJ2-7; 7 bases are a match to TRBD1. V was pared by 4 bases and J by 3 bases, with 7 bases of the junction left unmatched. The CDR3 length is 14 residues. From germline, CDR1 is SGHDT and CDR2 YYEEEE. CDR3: CASSPGQSDYEQYF. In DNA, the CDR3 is TGTGCCAGCAGCCCGGGACAGAGTGACTACGAGCAGTACTTC. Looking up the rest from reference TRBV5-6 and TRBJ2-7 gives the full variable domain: DAGVTQSPTHLIKTRGQQVTLRCSPKSGHDTVSWYQQALGQGPQFIFQYYEEEERQRGNFPDRFSGHQFPNYSSELNVNALLLGDSALYLCASSPGQSDYEQYFGPGTRLTVT.

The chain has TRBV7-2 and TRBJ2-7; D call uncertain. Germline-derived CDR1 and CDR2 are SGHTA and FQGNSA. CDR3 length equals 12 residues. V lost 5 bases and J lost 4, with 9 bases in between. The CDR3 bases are TGTGCCAGCAGCGAGATGGGGTACGAGCAGTACTTC. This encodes CASSEMGYEQYF.

CDR3 DNA: TGCGCCAGCAGCTTGGGGGATAGCACAGATACGCAGTATTTT. Its translation is CASSLGDSTDTQYF. The chain joins TRBV5-1 to TRBJ2-3; no reliable D call. This CDR3 contains 14 residues. Germline values: CDR1 SGHRS, CDR2 YFSETQ. V lost 0 bases to trimming and J lost 0 bases, with 5 bases between them.

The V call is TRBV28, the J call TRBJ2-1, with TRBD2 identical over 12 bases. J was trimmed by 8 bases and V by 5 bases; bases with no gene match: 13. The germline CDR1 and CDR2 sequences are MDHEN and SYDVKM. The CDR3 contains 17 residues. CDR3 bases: TGTGCCAGCAGTCCCTCCCCCGGACTAGCGGGAATAGATGAGCAGTTCTTC. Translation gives CASSPSPGLAGIDEQFF.

The CDR3: CASSYGSEQYF. CDR3 DNA sequence: TGTGCCAGCAGTTATGGGAGCGAGCAGTACTTC. This chain connects TRBV6-5 to TRBJ2-7; possible D gene TRBD2, 5 bases. This CDR3 contains 11 residues. V was trimmed by 3 bases and J by 6 bases, leaving 6 bases between them. Germline CDR1 MNHEY, CDR2 SVGAGI.

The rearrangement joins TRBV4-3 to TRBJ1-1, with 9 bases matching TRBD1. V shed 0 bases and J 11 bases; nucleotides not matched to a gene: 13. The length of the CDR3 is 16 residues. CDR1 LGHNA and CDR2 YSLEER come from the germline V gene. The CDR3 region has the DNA TGCGCCAGCAGCCAAGAACCCGGGACAGGGTCCGGGAGGGCTTTCTTT. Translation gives CASSQEPGTGSGRAFF.

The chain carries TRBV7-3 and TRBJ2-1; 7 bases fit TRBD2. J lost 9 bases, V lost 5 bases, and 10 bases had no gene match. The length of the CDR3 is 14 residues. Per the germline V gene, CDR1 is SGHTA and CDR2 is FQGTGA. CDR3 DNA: TGTGCCAGCAGCCCTCCGGGACTATTGGGTGAGCAGTTCTTC. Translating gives CASSPPGLLGEQFF.

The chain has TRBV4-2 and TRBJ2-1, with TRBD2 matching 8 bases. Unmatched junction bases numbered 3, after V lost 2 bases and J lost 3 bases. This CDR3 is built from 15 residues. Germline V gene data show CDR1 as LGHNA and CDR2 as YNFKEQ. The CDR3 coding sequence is TGTGCCAGCAGCCAAAATAGCGGGAACTACAATGAGCAGTTCTTC. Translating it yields CASSQNSGNYNEQFF.

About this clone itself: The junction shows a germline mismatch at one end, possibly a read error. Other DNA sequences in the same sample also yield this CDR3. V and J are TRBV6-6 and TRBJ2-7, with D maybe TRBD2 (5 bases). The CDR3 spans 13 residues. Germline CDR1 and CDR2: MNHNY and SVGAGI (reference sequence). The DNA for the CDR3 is TGTGCCAGCAGCCCCCAACTTAGTGGGAGAAGGGACTTC. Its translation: CASSPQLSGRRDF.

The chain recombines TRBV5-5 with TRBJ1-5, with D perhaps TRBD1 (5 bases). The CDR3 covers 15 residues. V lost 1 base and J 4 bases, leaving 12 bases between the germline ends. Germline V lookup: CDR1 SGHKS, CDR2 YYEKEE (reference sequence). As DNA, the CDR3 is TGTGCCAGCAGCTTGTTTGCGGGGGGGAATCAGCCCCAGCATTTT. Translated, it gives CASSLFAGGNQPQHF.

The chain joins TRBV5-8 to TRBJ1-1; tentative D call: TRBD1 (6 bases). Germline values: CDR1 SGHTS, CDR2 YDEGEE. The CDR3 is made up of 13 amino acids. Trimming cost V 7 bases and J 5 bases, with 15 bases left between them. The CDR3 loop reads CASPRGGRTEAFF. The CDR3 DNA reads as TGTGCCAGCCCGAGGGGGGGCAGGACTGAAGCTTTCTTT.

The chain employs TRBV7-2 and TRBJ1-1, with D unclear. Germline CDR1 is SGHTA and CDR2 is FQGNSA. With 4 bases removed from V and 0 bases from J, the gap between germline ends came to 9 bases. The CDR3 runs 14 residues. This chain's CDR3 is CASSSPEMNTEAFF. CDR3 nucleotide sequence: TGTGCCAGCAGCTCCCCGGAGATGAACACTGAAGCTTTCTTT.

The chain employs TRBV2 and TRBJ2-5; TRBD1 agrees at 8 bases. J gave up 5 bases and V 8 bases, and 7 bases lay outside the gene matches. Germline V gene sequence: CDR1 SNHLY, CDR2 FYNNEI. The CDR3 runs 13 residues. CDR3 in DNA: TGTGCCAGCCTTGGGGACAGGCTTGAGACCCAGTACTTC. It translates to CASLGDRLETQYF. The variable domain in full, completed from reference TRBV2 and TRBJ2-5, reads EPEVTQTPSHQVTQMGQEVILRCVPISNHLYFYWYRQILGQKVEFLVSFYNNEISEKSEIFDDQFSVERPDGSNFTLKIRSTKLEDSAMYFCASLGDRLETQYFGPGTRLLVL.

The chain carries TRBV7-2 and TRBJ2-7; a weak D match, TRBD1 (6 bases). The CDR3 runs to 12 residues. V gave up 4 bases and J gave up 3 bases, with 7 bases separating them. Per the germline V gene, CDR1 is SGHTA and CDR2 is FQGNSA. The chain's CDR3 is CASSSTGYEQYF. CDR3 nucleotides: TGTGCCAGCAGCTCGACAGGCTACGAGCAGTACTTC.

The CDR3 DNA follows: TGTGCCAGCAGTGAGCCGGGACAGAGAGAATGGTACACCTTC. It specifies CASSEPGQREWYTF. The rearrangement links TRBV6-6 to TRBJ1-2; 7 bases line up with TRBD1. The V and J ends lost 5 bases and 11 bases, in that order; junction bases with no gene match: 14. Per germline, CDR1 MNHNY and CDR2 SVGAGI (reference sequence). The CDR3 sequence is 14 residues long.

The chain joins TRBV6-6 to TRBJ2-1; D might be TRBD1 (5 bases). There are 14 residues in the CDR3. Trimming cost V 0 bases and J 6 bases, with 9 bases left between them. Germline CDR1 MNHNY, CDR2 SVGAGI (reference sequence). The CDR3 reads CASSYSLGLNEQFF. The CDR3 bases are TGTGCCAGCAGTTACTCCCTGGGGCTCAATGAGCAGTTCTTC.

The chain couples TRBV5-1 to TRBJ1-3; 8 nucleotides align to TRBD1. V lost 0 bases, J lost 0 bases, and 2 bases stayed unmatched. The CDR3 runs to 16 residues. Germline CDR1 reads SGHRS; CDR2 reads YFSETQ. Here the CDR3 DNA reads TGCGCCAGCAGCTTGGGGACAGGGCTCTCTGGAAACACCATATATTTT. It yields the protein CASSLGTGLSGNTIYF.

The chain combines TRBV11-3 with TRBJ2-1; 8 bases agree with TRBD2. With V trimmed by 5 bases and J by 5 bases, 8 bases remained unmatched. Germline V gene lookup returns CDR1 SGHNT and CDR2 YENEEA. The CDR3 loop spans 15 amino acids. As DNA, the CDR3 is TGTGCCAGCAGCCTCCGGGGTAGCGGGGACAATGAGCAGTTCTTC. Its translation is CASSLRGSGDNEQFF.